Presented here are 13 T cell receptor beta chains from one specimen sequenced in a study of T cells after yellow fever vaccination. TCRdb reprocessed the 5' RACE reads via MiXCR and lists one record per CDR3 protein. The table records 610,000 or so distinct CDR3 sequences, more than 9% of them present only once. The input for sequencing was PBMCs, taken on the day of the yellow fever booster vaccination. Receptors originate from a man aged 30-40 years who received the YFV17D yellow fever vaccine.

This clonotype was counted ten times or more. The rearrangement links TRBV12-3 or TRBV12-4 to TRBJ2-3; TRBD2 matches at 7 bases. This CDR3 is 16 amino acids long. V shed 5 bases, J shed 5 bases, and the junction held 13 bases outside the gene matches. CDR3: CASSPLGGRGGDTQYF. CDR3 DNA sequence: TGTGCCAGCAGTCCGTTGGGGGGGAGGGGAGGAGATACGCAGTATTTT.

In this sample, this clonotype turned up a few times. The chain is built from TRBV20-1 and TRBJ2-7; D tentatively reads TRBD1 or TRBD2 (5 bases each). The CDR3 length is 14 residues. Trimming removed 4 bases at V and 6 bases at J, with 19 bases between. The germline V gene encodes CDR1 DFQATT and CDR2 SNEGSKA (reference sequence). Here the CDR3 reads CSATLGSVRGEQYF. The CDR3 DNA follows: TGCAGTGCTACCCTGGGGAGTGTGAGGGGCGAGCAGTACTTC.

The chain has TRBV29-1 and TRBJ2-3, with 8 bases that match TRBD1. V gave up 3 bases and J gave up 1 base; unmatched junction bases: 3. There are 14 residues in the CDR3. In germline, CDR1 is SQVTM, CDR2 ANQGSEA. CDR3 amino acids: CSVDGQGGTDTQYF. Here the CDR3 DNA reads TGCAGCGTTGATGGACAGGGCGGCACAGATACGCAGTATTTT.

CDR3 bases: TGCGCCAGCAGCCAAGGTACGACCCCGGGGACTGAAGCTTTCTTT. It is translated as CASSQGTTPGTEAFF. The rearrangement uses TRBV4-1 and TRBJ1-1; D remains ambiguous. The length of the CDR3 is 15 residues. V lost 1 base, J lost 5 bases, and 14 bases lay in between. From germline, CDR1 is MGHRA and CDR2 YSYEKL.

This chain uses TRBV5-1 with TRBJ2-1, with 7 bases identical to TRBD2. V dropped 5 bases and J dropped 0; count of bases not matched to a gene: 5. The CDR3 has 15 residues. Germline assignment: CDR1 SGHRS and CDR2 YFSETQ. For the CDR3, the DNA is TGCGCCAGCAGGCCCACTAGCGACTCCTACAATGAGCAGTTCTTC. Protein sequence: CASRPTSDSYNEQFF.

The table lists this clonotype with a count of one. The chain recombines TRBV9 with TRBJ2-7; D gene uncertain. The CDR3 has 15 residues. V was shortened by 4 bases and J by 2 bases, with 16 bases between the two germline ends. The germline V gene encodes CDR1 SGDLS and CDR2 YYNGEE. The CDR3 sequence is CASSPASGDAYEQYF. CDR3 sequence (DNA): TGTGCCAGCAGCCCCGCATCGGGCGACGCCTACGAGCAGTACTTC.

This chain links TRBV9 with TRBJ2-7; the match to TRBD1 covers 10 bases. From germline, CDR1 is SGDLS and CDR2 YYNGEE. The V gene end was trimmed by 0 bases and the J gene end by 3 bases; junction bases not matched to a gene: 6. The CDR3 extends over 16 amino acids. The CDR3 reads CASSVEGDRGGYEQYF. CDR3 bases: TGTGCCAGCAGCGTAGAGGGGGACAGGGGAGGCTACGAGCAGTACTTC.

The CDR3 bases are TGTGCCAGCAGCCAATTTGACATATTCGCCGGGGACCCCGTCACAGATACGCAGTATTTT. Its protein is CASSQFDIFAGDPVTDTQYF. The V and J genes are TRBV3-1 and TRBJ2-3; D might be TRBD1 or TRBD2, each matching 5 bases. The germline V gene encodes CDR1 LGHDT and CDR2 YNNKEL (reference sequence). The CDR3 runs to 20 residues. Trimming left V 2 bases short and J 2 bases short, with 26 bases between.

This clonotype was observed a few times. This rearrangement joins TRBV24-1 to TRBJ2-3; tentatively, D is TRBD1 (5 bases). The CDR3 runs 15 residues. Per germline, CDR1 KGHDR and CDR2 SFDVKD. Trimming pared 2 bases from V and 2 bases from J, leaving 10 bases between. The CDR3 coding sequence is TGTGCCACCAGTGATTGGGGCACCGCCACAGATACGCAGTATTTT. The encoded protein is CATSDWGTATDTQYF.

For the CDR3, the DNA is TGTGCCAGCTCACTTTCACAGGGGGGGCTCTCTGGGGCCAACGTCCTGACTTTC. Translating it yields CASSLSQGGLSGANVLTF. V and J are TRBV18 and TRBJ2-6, with D possibly matching TRBD1 (8 bases). CDR1 is KGHSH, CDR2 LQKENI, per germline. CDR3 size: 18 residues. V gave up 4 bases and J gave up 0 bases, with 16 bases separating them.

This rearrangement joins TRBV5-1 to TRBJ2-7, with 10 bases lining up with TRBD1. The junction had 16 bases not matched to a gene; V was cut back by 7 bases and J by 6 bases. In germline, CDR1 is SGHRS, CDR2 YFSETQ. The CDR3 extends over 16 amino acids. The CDR3, as DNA: TGCGCCAGCCAGGGGACAGGGGTTGGACGGCCTGGCGAGCAGTACTTC. Its translation: CASQGTGVGRPGEQYF.

The rearrangement joins TRBV11-2 to TRBJ2-2; no clear D gene. CDR1 is SGHAT, CDR2 FQNNGV, per germline. The CDR3 is 15 residues long. Trimming removed 2 bases at V and 3 bases at J, with 10 bases between. The CDR3 nucleotides read TGTGCCAGCAGCTTAACCATGCTGTACACCGGGGAGCTGTTTTTT. As protein: CASSLTMLYTGELFF. Full variable domain (remainder filled in from reference TRBV11-2 and TRBJ2-2): EAGVAQSPRYKIIEKRQSVAFWCNPISGHATLYWYQQILGQGPKLLIQFQNNGVVDDSQLPKDRFSAERLKGVDSTLKIQPAKLEDSAVYLCASSLTMLYTGELFFGEGSRLTVL.

The CDR3 coding sequence is TGTGCCAGCAGCCATCTGGGCAGGTCGAACACCGGGGAGCTGTTTTTT. Protein sequence: CASSHLGRSNTGELFF. The rearrangement joins TRBV3-1 to TRBJ2-2; the D is unclear. The V gene's germline CDR1 is LGHDT and CDR2 YNNKEL (reference sequence). V lost 3 bases and J lost 0, with 11 bases in between. The CDR3 runs to 16 residues.